A selection of T cell receptor beta chains follows, all from one sample in a study of blood T cell repertoires in COVID-19. The protocol was immunoSEQ multiplex PCR, while the TCRdb copy is restricted to in-frame clones and leaves out a portion. The table lists some 290,000 clones, 70% to 90% of them singletons. The sample was peripheral blood. These receptors all come from a man in his sixties who had recovered from COVID-19. Each CDR3 is given with its conserved first and last residue. The D gene is left open where the match is weak. Some rows mark clone size as missing; the rest say once, few, many or name a class of expanded clone.

>TRBV19|TRBJ1-5|once|.
CASNQGRNQPQHF
TGTGCCAGTAATCAGGGGCGCAATCAGCCCCAGCATTTT
>TRBV7-2|TRBJ2-5|.|.
CASSLDAGSPAYF
TGTGCCAGCAGCTTAGATGCGGGCAGTCCCGCGTACTTC
>TRBV11-1|TRBJ2-7|once|.
CASSRGSASSYEQYF
TGTGCCAGCAGCCGAGGGTCAGCAAGCTCCTACGAGCAGTACTTC
>TRBV12-5|TRBJ1-5|.|TRBD1
CASGERDRYQPQHF
TGTGCTAGTGGGGAAAGGGACAGGTATCAGCCCCAGCATTTT
>TRBV9|TRBJ1-1|few|TRBD1
CASSVNTGAFQLAFF
TGTGCCAGCAGCGTAAATACAGGGGCGTTTCAGTTGGCTTTCTTT
>TRBV5-5|TRBJ2-6|.|TRBD1
CASSFGTGGAGANVLTF
TGTGCCAGCAGCTTCGGGACAGGGGGCGCTGGGGCCAACGTCCTGACTTTC
>TRBV11-2|TRBJ1-1|.|.
CASSHRMDRSQAFF
TGTGCCAGCAGCCATAGAATGGACAGATCCCAAGCTTTCTTT
>TRBV11-2|TRBJ2-4|.|TRBD2
CASSPTSGIRTKNIQYF
TGTGCCAGCAGCCCCACTAGCGGGATAAGAACCAAAAACATTCAGTACTTC
>TRBV11-2|TRBJ2-1|.|.
CASSTGSTYNEQFF
TGTGCCAGCAGCACGGGATCCACCTACAATGAGCAGTTCTTC
>TRBV10-2|TRBJ2-6|.|.
CASSDWSPGANVLTF
TGCGCCAGCAGTGATTGGAGTCCTGGGGCCAACGTCCTGACTTTC
>TRBV5-1|TRBJ1-3|.|.
CASSLAGGRGNTIYF
TGCGCCAGCAGCTTGGCGGGGGGCCGTGGAAACACCATATATTTT
>TRBV25-1|TRBJ2-5|once|.
CASSDQRRKTQYF
TGTGCCAGCAGTGATCAGCGTAGAAAGACCCAGTACTTC
>TRBV7-9|TRBJ1-2|.|.
CASSSHRTTNYGYTF
TGTGCCAGCAGCTCCCACAGGACCACTAACTATGGCTACACCTTC
>TRBV5-5|TRBJ2-3|.|TRBD1
CASSLVPDRVTDTQYF
TGTGCCAGCAGCTTGGTGCCGGACAGGGTCACAGATACGCAGTATTTT
>TRBV18|TRBJ2-7|.|.
CASSPSSATYEQYF
TGTGCCAGCTCACCCTCAAGCGCCACCTACGAGCAGTACTTC
>TRBV27|TRBJ2-2|.|TRBD1
CASRATGTRELFF
TGTGCCAGCAGAGCGACAGGGACCCGGGAGCTGTTTTTT
>TRBV28|TRBJ1-2|.|TRBD1
CASRRTGYGYTF
TGTGCCAGCAGGCGGACAGGCTATGGCTACACCTTC